The source of this T cell receptor (beta chain) is a study of cytomegalovirus exposure and HLA in healthy donors. Germline assignment: CDR1 GTSNPN and CDR2 SVGIG (reference sequence). The CDR3 extends over 14 amino acids. After removal of 0 bases from V and 5 bases from J, the junction contained 2 bases not matched to a gene. General study results and limits: First-cohort TCR clusters tended to co-occur in the 130 or so validation repertoires, a later analysis found. The investigators catalogued under 200 TCR beta chains as cytomegalovirus-associated. It was confirmed in vitro that a few of the CMV-associated chains were specific for CMV antigens.

The table lists this clone with a count of one. The target antigen is unknown. Only in-frame clones appear in the TCRdb table, and some are missing; sequencing was by immunoSEQ multiplex PCR. The sample lists some 260,000 clones; about 90% were seen once. The chain recombines TRBV30 with TRBJ1-5, with TRBD1 matching 9 bases. Sequences were obtained from PBMCs. The origin of this receptor is a man aged 18 to 29 in good health and CMV-seropositive. This chain's CDR3 is CAWSVGTGHQPQHF. CDR3 DNA: TGTGCCTGGAGTGTTGGGACAGGGCATCAGCCCCAGCATTTT.